This T cell receptor beta chain was recorded in a study of shared clonotypes between healthy human individuals. Study overall: Each donor's CD4 naive and CD4 memory cells filled three plates apiece, CD8 naive two, and CD8 memory one.

Naive CD8 cells lacked CD45RO and underwent positive selection for CCR7, leaving out terminally differentiated effector memory CD45RA+ cells. Those who donated were healthy HIV-negative adults, with no recent acute infections or vaccinations reported. General study points: Non-shared clonotypes had lower generation probabilities than those shared by all four donors.

Method: immunoSEQ multiplex PCR; TCRdb's copy keeps in-frame clones and lacks some. This sample has hundreds of thousands of clones, with 90% to 97% found just once. Germline V gene lookup returns CDR1 MGHDK and CDR2 SYGVNS. V lost 3 bases and J lost 7, with 9 bases in between. The CDR3 spans 12 residues. This clone has only one observation. Antigen unknown. The V gene is TRBV25-1, the J gene TRBJ1-1; D not certain. The source is a woman aged 25 to 39 in good health. The sequenced material came from naive CD8+ T cells sorted from blood. The CDR3 is CASSDVPHEAFF. The CDR3 DNA follows: TGTGCCAGCAGTGACGTTCCCCATGAAGCTTTCTTT.